This TCR beta chain was retrieved from a study of blood T cell repertoires in COVID-19. Study information: Samples representing acute and convalescent COVID-19 were sourced from the United States, Italy and Spain.

Authors' data handling: Estimation of nucleated cell counts was performed using reference gene primer amplification. Sequenced by immunoSEQ multiplex PCR; TCRdb stores in-frame clones only, minus some. Clonal size and the V and J genes are those of that table, whereas D and trimming came from the DNA. The sample lists fewer than 200,000 clones; roughly 84% were seen once. Germline V gene lookup returns CDR1 LNHDA and CDR2 SQIVND (reference sequence). CDR3 length: 14 amino acids. Trimming cost V 5 bases and J 1 base; bases outside gene matches: 3. Clinical history as reported by participants underpinned cohort assignment. Details on this clone: This specimen includes other DNA sequences encoding the same CDR3.

The chain couples TRBV19 to TRBJ1-1; 8 bases line up with TRBD1. Sequenced input: PBMCs or T cells enriched from blood (not recorded which). The sequence was obtained from a woman aged 25 to 39 who had been exposed to COVID-19. The CDR3 loop is CASSDRGGNTEAFF. For the CDR3, the DNA is TGTGCCAGTAGTGACAGGGGCGGGAACACTGAAGCTTTCTTT.